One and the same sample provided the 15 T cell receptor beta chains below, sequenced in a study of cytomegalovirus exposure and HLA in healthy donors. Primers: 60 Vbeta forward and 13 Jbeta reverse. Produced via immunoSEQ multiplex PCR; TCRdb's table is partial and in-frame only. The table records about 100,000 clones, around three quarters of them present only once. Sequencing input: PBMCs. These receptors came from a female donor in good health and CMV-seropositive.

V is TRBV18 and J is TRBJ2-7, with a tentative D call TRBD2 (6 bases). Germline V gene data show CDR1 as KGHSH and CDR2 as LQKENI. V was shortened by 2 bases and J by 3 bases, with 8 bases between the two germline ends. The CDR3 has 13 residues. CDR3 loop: CASSPMGGYEQYF. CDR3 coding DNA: TGTGCCAGCTCACCAATGGGGGGCTACGAGCAGTACTTC.

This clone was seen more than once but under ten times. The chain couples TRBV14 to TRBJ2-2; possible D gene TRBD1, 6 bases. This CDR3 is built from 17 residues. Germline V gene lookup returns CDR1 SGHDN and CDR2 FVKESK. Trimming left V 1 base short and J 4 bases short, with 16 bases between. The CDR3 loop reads CASSQARWQGFTGELFF. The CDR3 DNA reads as TGTGCCAGCAGCCAAGCCCGTTGGCAGGGGTTCACCGGGGAGCTGTTTTTT.

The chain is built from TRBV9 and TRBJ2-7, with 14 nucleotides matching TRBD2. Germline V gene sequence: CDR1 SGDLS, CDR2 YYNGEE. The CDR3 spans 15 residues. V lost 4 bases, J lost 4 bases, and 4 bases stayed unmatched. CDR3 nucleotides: TGTGCCAGCAGCCCGCGACTAGCGGGAGGGTACGAGCAGTACTTC. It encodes CASSPRLAGGYEQYF.

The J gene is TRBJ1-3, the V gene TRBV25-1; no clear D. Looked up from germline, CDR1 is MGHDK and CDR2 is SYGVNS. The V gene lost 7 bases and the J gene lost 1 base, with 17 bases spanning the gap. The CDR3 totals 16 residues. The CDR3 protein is CASTAGGVLSGNTIYF. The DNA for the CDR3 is TGTGCCAGCACCGCCGGCGGGGTGCTTTCTGGAAACACCATATATTTT.

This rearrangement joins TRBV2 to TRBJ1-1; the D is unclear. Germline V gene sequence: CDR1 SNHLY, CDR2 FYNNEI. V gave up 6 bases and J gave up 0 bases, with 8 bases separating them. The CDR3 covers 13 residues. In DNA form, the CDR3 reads TGTGCCAGCAGCCGAGTGATGAACACTGAAGCTTTCTTT. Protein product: CASSRVMNTEAFF.

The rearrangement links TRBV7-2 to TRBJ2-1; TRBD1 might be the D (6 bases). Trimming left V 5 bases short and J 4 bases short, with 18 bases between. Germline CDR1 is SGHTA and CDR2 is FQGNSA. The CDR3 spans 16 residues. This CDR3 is CASSRDTSWGYNEQFF. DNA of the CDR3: TGTGCCAGCAGCCGGGACACCTCCTGGGGTTACAATGAGCAGTTCTTC.

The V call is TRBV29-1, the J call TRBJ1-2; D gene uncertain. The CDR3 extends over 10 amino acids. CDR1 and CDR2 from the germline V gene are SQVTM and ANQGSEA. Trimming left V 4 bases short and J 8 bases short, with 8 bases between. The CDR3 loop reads CSVGGEGYTF. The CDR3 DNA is TGCAGCGTTGGTGGGGAGGGCTACACCTTC. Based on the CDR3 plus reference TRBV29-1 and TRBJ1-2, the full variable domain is SAVISQKPSRDICQRGTSLTIQCQVDSQVTMMFWYRQQPGQSLTLIATANQGSEATYESGFVIDKFPISRPNLTFSTLTVSNMSPEDSSIYLCSVGGEGYTFGSGTRLTVV.

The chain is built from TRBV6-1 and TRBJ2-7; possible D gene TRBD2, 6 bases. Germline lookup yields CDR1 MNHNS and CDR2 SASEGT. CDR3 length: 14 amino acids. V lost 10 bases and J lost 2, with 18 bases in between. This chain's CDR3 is CATLNSGGAYEQYF. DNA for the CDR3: TGTGCCACCTTGAACTCTGGAGGGGCCTACGAGCAGTACTTC.

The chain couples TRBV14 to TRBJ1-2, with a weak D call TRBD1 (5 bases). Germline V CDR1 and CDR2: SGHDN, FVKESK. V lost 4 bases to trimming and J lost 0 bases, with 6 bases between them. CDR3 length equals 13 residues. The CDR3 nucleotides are TGTGCCAGCAGCCCGACAGCTAACTATGGCTACACCTTC. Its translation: CASSPTANYGYTF.

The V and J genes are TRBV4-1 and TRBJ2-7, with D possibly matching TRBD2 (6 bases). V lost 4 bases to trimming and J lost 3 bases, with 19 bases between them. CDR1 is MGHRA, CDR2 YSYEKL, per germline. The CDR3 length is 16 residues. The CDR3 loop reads CASSPLPRGRFYEQYF. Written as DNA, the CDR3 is TGCGCCAGCAGCCCCTTACCCCGGGGGAGGTTCTACGAGCAGTACTTC.

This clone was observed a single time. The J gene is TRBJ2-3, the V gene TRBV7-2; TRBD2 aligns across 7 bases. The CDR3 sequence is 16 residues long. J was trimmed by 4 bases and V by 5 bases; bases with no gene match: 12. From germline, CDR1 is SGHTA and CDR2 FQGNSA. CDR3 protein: CASSLQGGAGADTQYF. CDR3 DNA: TGTGCCAGCAGCCTCCAAGGTGGGGCGGGGGCAGATACGCAGTATTTT.

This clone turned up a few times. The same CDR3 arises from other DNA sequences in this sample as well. CDR3 sequence: CASSLGGSGSYEQYF. The CDR3 coding sequence is TGCGCCAGCAGCTTGGGGGGTAGCGGGAGCTACGAGCAGTACTTC. This chain joins TRBV5-1 and TRBJ2-7; 9 bases fit TRBD2. The germline CDR1 and CDR2 sequences are SGHRS and YFSETQ. The J segment lost 3 bases and the V segment lost 0 bases, leaving 4 bases of the junction unmatched. There are 15 residues in the CDR3.

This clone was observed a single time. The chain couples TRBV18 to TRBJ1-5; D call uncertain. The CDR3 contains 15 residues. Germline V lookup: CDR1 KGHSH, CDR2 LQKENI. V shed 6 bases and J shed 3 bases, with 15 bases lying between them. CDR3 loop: CASSPQEGVNQPQHF. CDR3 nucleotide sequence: TGTGCCAGCTCCCCCCAGGAGGGAGTCAATCAGCCCCAGCATTTT.

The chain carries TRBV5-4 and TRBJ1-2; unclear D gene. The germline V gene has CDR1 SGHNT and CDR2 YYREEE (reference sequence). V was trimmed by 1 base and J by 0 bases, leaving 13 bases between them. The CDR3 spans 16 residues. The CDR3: CASSLPQAKANYGYTF. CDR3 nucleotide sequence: TGTGCCAGCAGCTTGCCCCAGGCCAAAGCTAACTATGGCTACACCTTC.

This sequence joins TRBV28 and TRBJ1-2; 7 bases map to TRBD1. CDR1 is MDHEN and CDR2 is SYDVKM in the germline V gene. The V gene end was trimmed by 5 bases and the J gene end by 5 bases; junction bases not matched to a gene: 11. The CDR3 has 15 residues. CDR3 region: CASSLGTAGNYGYTF. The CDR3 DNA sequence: TGTGCCAGCAGTCTAGGGACAGCTGGAAATTATGGCTACACCTTC.